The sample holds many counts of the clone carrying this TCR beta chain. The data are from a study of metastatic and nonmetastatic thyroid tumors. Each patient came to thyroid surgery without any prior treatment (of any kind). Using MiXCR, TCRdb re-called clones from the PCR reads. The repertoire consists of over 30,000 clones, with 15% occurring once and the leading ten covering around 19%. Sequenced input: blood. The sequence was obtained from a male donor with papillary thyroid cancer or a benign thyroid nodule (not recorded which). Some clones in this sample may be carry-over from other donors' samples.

CDR3 amino acids: CASSSSGHNEKLFF. The CDR3 DNA reads as TGTGCCAGCAGTAGTTCAGGCCACAATGAAAAACTGTTTTTT. The chain employs TRBV28 and TRBJ1-4; D call uncertain. The CDR3 extends over 14 amino acids. Looked up from germline, CDR1 is MDHEN and CDR2 is SYDVKM. Trimming took 5 bases from V and 5 from J, leaving 12 bases between them. The full variable domain, rest sourced from reference TRBV28 and TRBJ1-4, is DVKVTQSSRYLVKRTGEKVFLECVQDMDHENMFWYRQDPGLGLRLIYFSYDVKMKEKGDIPEGYSVSREKKERFSLILESASTNQTSMYLCASSSSGHNEKLFFGSGTQLSVL.